This TCR beta chain was profiled in a study of vaccination and CD4 T cells after COVID-19. Study as a whole: Two doses of either BNT162b2 or mRNA-1273 vaccine went to participants.

On this clonotype itself: Its cognate antigen is unknown.

Sequencing of DNA taken from cultured CD4+ T cells relied on the Oncomine TCR Beta short-read assay. TCRdb re-called the PCR reads through MiXCR, storing one row per CDR3 protein. The sample holds tens of thousands of distinct CDR3 sequences, approximately 41% seen once. The time point is: late sampling 161 to 241 days after vaccination in a few convalescent patients. The treatment here: approximately nine-day PBMC culture with coronavirus spike peptide pools or control peptides (ViraFEST assay). The CDR3 runs 15 residues. The V end lost 8 bases, the J end lost 0 bases, and 15 bases lay between the germline ends. Germline CDR1 is MNHEY and CDR2 is SVGEGT.

This material consisted of CD4+ T cells from blood, cultured in vitro, taken about 7 months after SARS-CoV-2 vaccination. This chain links TRBV6-2 or TRBV6-3 with TRBJ2-3; tentatively, D is TRBD2 (6 bases). The sequence was obtained from a human donor who had recovered from COVID-19. The CDR3 is CASSTVRGSTDTQYF. The CDR3 DNA reads as TGTGCCAGCTCTACCGTGCGGGGAAGCACAGATACGCAGTATTTT.